These 24 T cell receptor beta chains originate from one sample sequenced in a study of blood T cell repertoires in COVID-19. Data came from immunoSEQ multiplex PCR; TCRdb stores just in-frame clones and leaves some out. The table records some 370,000 clones, roughly 80% of them present only once. Sample: PBMCs or T cells enriched from blood (not recorded which). All receptors derive from a woman aged 50 to 60 who had recovered from COVID-19.

V gene TRBV6-5 combines with J gene TRBJ2-7; D might be TRBD2 (5 bases). CDR3 length equals 15 residues. Trimming removed 9 bases from V and 7 bases from J, with 25 bases in between. Germline loops: CDR1 MNHEY, CDR2 SVGAGI. CDR3: CASSDTNIRLGEQYF. The CDR3 region has the DNA TGTGCCAGTAGCGACACTAACATCAGATTGGGGGAGCAGTACTTC.

This clone was detected only a few times. The CDR3 here is CASSQERLGGPYTEAFF. The CDR3 nucleotides read TGTGCCAGCAGCCAAGAAAGATTAGGAGGGCCTTACACTGAAGCTTTCTTT. V usage is TRBV14 and J usage is TRBJ1-1, with D uncertain. There are 17 residues in the CDR3. V lost 0 bases and J 3 bases, leaving 17 bases between the germline ends. Per the germline V gene, CDR1 is SGHDN and CDR2 is FVKESK.

The rearrangement uses TRBV5-1 and TRBJ1-1; the D is unclear. CDR1 is SGHRS and CDR2 is YFSETQ in the germline V gene. This CDR3 is 15 amino acids long. V was clipped by 1 base and J by 3 bases, with 13 bases between them. In DNA, the CDR3 is TGCGCCAGCAGCTTGTCCGCGGGCCGCCACACTGAAGCTTTCTTT. It codes for CASSLSAGRHTEAFF.

V usage is TRBV18 and J usage is TRBJ1-2; tentative D call: TRBD1 (6 bases). Trimming took 3 bases from V and 8 from J, leaving 13 bases between them. The CDR3 sequence is 13 residues long. CDR1 KGHSH and CDR2 LQKENI come from the germline V gene. CDR3 sequence (DNA): TGTGCCAGCTCACCGCAACAGGGATTCGGCTACACCTTC. Its protein is CASSPQQGFGYTF.

The gene calls are TRBV19 and TRBJ1-2; 11 bases align to TRBD1. V lost 1 base and J lost 4; bases outside the gene matches: 5. Germline V gives CDR1 LNHDA, CDR2 SQIVND (reference sequence). The CDR3 runs to 16 residues. The CDR3 nucleotides are TGTGCCAGTAGTATAGTGGGACAGGGGGTTTCCTATGGCTACACCTTC. The encoded protein is CASSIVGQGVSYGYTF.

The rearrangement uses TRBV25-1 and TRBJ1-3; TRBD1 aligns across 8 bases. CDR3 length: 18 residues. V dropped 6 bases and J dropped 0; count of bases not matched to a gene: 13. From germline, CDR1 is MGHDK and CDR2 SYGVNS. In DNA, the CDR3 is TGTGCCAGCAGGGCTCCAAACCACAGGGGGACCTCTGGAAACACCATATATTTT. Protein sequence: CASRAPNHRGTSGNTIYF.

This clone was counted only a few times. The chain employs TRBV12-5 and TRBJ1-3; D possibly corresponds to TRBD1 (6 bases). The ends were cut back, 1 base at V and 8 bases at J, with 15 bases in the middle. The CDR3 covers 15 residues. Per germline, CDR1 LGHNT and CDR2 FRNRAP. Here the CDR3 reads CASGLGARGSDTIYF. CDR3 nucleotides: TGTGCTAGTGGTTTGGGTGCCAGGGGTTCGGACACCATATATTTT.

The chain recombines TRBV18 with TRBJ2-1, with D unclear. The germline V gene encodes CDR1 KGHSH and CDR2 LQKENI. The CDR3 spans 12 residues. Trimming cost V 2 bases and J 10 bases, with 9 bases left between them. The CDR3 here is CASSPEALEQFF. The CDR3 DNA follows: TGTGCCAGCTCACCAGAGGCTCTGGAGCAGTTCTTC.

The chain uses TRBV7-3 and TRBJ2-7, with 7 bases aligning to TRBD1. Germline CDR1 and CDR2: SGHTA and FQGTGA. Losses at the gene ends were 4 bases for V and 3 bases for J; bases not matched to a gene: 9. The CDR3 consists of 15 residues. CDR3 region: CASSYTPGQIYEQYF. The CDR3, as DNA: TGTGCCAGCAGCTATACTCCGGGACAGATCTACGAGCAGTACTTC.

J is TRBJ1-5 and V is TRBV7-2; no clear D gene. V lost 6 bases and J 11 bases, leaving 23 bases between the germline ends. The CDR3 is made up of 15 amino acids. CDR1 SGHTA and CDR2 FQGNSA come from the germline V gene. The CDR3 region has the DNA TGTGCCAGCAGACGAGAGCCCTCCGGAATACAGACCCAGCATTTT. It yields the protein CASRREPSGIQTQHF. The full variable domain, with the rest looked up from reference TRBV7-2 and TRBJ1-5, is GAGVSQSPSNKVTEKGKDVELRCDPISGHTALYWYRQSLGQGLEFLIYFQGNSAPDKSGLPSDRFSAERTGGSVSTLTIQRTQQEDSAVYLCASRREPSGIQTQHFGDGTRLSIL.

This chain joins TRBV7-2 and TRBJ1-2; 10 positions agree with TRBD1. V dropped 5 bases and J dropped 4; count of bases not matched to a gene: 4. Looked up from germline, CDR1 is SGHTA and CDR2 is FQGNSA. The CDR3 extends over 14 amino acids. CDR3: CASSPGQGGYGYTF. The CDR3 nucleotides read TGTGCCAGCAGCCCCGGACAGGGGGGCTATGGCTACACCTTC.

V gene TRBV4-1 combines with J gene TRBJ1-3; D unresolved. The V gene's germline CDR1 is MGHRA and CDR2 YSYEKL. This CDR3 spans 13 amino acids. Deletions cut 2 bases from V and 5 bases from J, with 7 bases between. This CDR3 reads CASSQLIRNTIYF. CDR3 nucleotides: TGCGCCAGCAGCCAACTTATCCGAAACACCATATATTTT.

V usage is TRBV7-2 and J usage is TRBJ2-5, with TRBD2 matching over 7 bases. Germline values: CDR1 SGHTA, CDR2 FQGNSA. There are 18 residues in the CDR3. J gave up 1 base and V 0 bases, and 11 bases lay outside the gene matches. CDR3 amino acids: CASSLASFSGPTQETQYF. In nucleotides, the CDR3 is TGTGCCAGCAGCTTAGCCTCATTTAGCGGGCCCACCCAAGAGACCCAGTACTTC. Using reference TRBV7-2 and TRBJ2-5 for the parts outside the CDR3, the full variable domain is GAGVSQSPSNKVTEKGKDVELRCDPISGHTALYWYRQSLGQGLEFLIYFQGNSAPDKSGLPSDRFSAERTGGSVSTLTIQRTQQEDSAVYLCASSLASFSGPTQETQYFGPGTRLLVL.

This chain uses TRBV5-1 with TRBJ1-3; D is ambiguous. The germline V gene has CDR1 SGHRS and CDR2 YFSETQ. The CDR3 loop spans 15 amino acids. V lost 4 bases, J lost 0 bases, and 11 bases lay in between. The CDR3 sequence: CASSANSVSGNTIYF. The CDR3 nucleotides are TGCGCCAGCAGCGCAAACAGTGTCTCTGGAAACACCATATATTTT.

The chain has TRBV5-4 and TRBJ2-7, with 7 bases fitting TRBD2. The germline gives CDR1 SGHNT, CDR2 YYREEE (reference sequence). V lost 0 bases, J lost 4 bases, and 7 bases stayed unmatched. The CDR3 covers 15 residues. As DNA, the CDR3 is TGTGCCAGCAGCTTGGATCGCGCGGGGGTATACGAGCAGTACTTC. Translating it yields CASSLDRAGVYEQYF.

This clone was seen a few times. J is TRBJ1-2 and V is TRBV18, with 7 bases aligning to TRBD1. The CDR3 runs to 15 residues. The V segment lost 4 bases and the J segment 0 bases; nucleotides outside the gene matches: 5. Germline values: CDR1 KGHSH, CDR2 LQKENI. The CDR3 region is CASSLGTASNYGYTF. The CDR3 coding sequence is TGTGCCAGCTCACTAGGGACAGCCTCTAACTATGGCTACACCTTC.

The chain recombines TRBV7-6 with TRBJ2-5; 14 bases are shared with TRBD2. V lost 1 base to trimming and J lost 5 bases; unmatched junction nucleotides: 6. The CDR3 runs 17 residues. Germline assignment: CDR1 SGHVS and CDR2 FNYEAQ. CDR3 coding DNA: TGTGCCAGCAGCTTAGGACTAGCGGGAGGGCTCCGGGAGACCCAGTACTTC. It translates to CASSLGLAGGLRETQYF.

The gene calls are TRBV11-3 and TRBJ2-7, with D possibly matching TRBD1 (5 bases). Per the germline V gene, CDR1 is SGHNT and CDR2 is YENEEA. V lost 4 bases, J lost 5 bases, and 12 bases lay in between. This CDR3 has 13 residues. The chain's CDR3 is CASSYAREHEQYF. DNA for the CDR3: TGTGCCAGCAGCTATGCCAGGGAACACGAGCAGTACTTC.

The chain carries TRBV3-1 (or the pseudogene TRBV3-2) and TRBJ2-3; maybe TRBD2 (6 bases). Germline V gives CDR1 LGHDT, CDR2 YNNKEL (reference sequence). Deletions cut 4 bases from V and 5 bases from J, with 16 bases between. The CDR3 is 15 amino acids. The DNA of the CDR3 is TGTGCCAGCAGCCCCGGACTACCCGGACGAGATACGCAGTATTTT. This sequence encodes CASSPGLPGRDTQYF.

The chain joins TRBV24-1 to TRBJ2-2; the match to TRBD1 covers 7 bases. CDR1 and CDR2 from the germline V gene are KGHDR and SFDVKD. The junction had 4 bases not matched to a gene; V was cut back by 9 bases and J by 7 bases. The CDR3 is 12 residues long. The CDR3: CATADRVGELFF. CDR3 nucleotides: TGTGCCACCGCAGACAGGGTCGGGGAGCTGTTTTTT.

This clone turned up a few times. The rearrangement uses TRBV7-2 and TRBJ1-5, with D uncertain. CDR1 and CDR2 from the germline V gene are SGHTA and FQGNSA. V was clipped by 1 base and J by 5 bases, with 15 bases between them. This CDR3 has 16 residues. Written as DNA, the CDR3 is TGTGCCAGCAGCTTAGATCAGTGGGCAGCTGATCAGCCCCAGCATTTT. This translates into CASSLDQWAADQPQHF.

This clone was recorded a few times. V usage is TRBV11-2 and J usage is TRBJ1-2; the D gene is possibly TRBD1 (6 bases). Trimming removed 6 bases from V and 4 bases from J, with 18 bases in between. The CDR3 length is 15 residues. The germline V gene has CDR1 SGHAT and CDR2 FQNNGV. This CDR3 reads CASRPRTGNLYGYTF. The DNA for the CDR3 is TGTGCCAGCAGACCAAGAACAGGGAACCTCTATGGCTACACCTTC.

The chain is built from TRBV5-5 and TRBJ1-1, with D possibly TRBD1 on 6 matching bases. Trimming shortened V by 0 bases and J by 9 bases, and 12 bases separated the two germline ends. The CDR3 runs 13 residues. The germline CDR1 and CDR2 sequences are SGHKS and YYEKEE (reference sequence). The CDR3 here is CASSLEWQGKAFF. For the CDR3, the DNA is TGTGCCAGCAGCTTGGAGTGGCAGGGGAAAGCTTTCTTT. Filled out from reference TRBV5-5 and TRBJ1-1, the complete variable domain reads DAGVTQSPTHLIKTRGQQVTLRCSPISGHKSVSWYQQVLGQGPQFIFQYYEKEERGRGNFPDRFSARQFPNYSSELNVNALLLGDSALYLCASSLEWQGKAFFGQGTRLTVV.

V and J are TRBV19 and TRBJ2-1; the match to TRBD2 covers 11 bases. The CDR3 contains 15 residues. From germline, CDR1 is LNHDA and CDR2 SQIVND (reference sequence). With 4 bases clipped from V and 7 bases from J, the junction kept 6 bases outside the gene matches. The CDR3 reads CASSTRWTSGNEQFF. The CDR3 region has the DNA TGTGCCAGTAGTACGAGATGGACTAGCGGGAATGAGCAGTTCTTC.